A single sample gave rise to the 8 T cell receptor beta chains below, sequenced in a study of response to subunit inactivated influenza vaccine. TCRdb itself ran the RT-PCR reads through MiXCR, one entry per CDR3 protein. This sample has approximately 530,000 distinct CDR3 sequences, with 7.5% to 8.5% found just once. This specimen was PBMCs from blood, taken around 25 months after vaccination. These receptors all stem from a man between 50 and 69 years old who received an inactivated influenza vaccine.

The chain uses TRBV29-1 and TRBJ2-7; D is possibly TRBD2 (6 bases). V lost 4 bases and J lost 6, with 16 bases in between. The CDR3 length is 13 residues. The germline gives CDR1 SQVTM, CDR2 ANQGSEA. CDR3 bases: TGCAGCGTTGGACTAGTTGGGGCCCTCGAGCAGTACTTC. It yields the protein CSVGLVGALEQYF.

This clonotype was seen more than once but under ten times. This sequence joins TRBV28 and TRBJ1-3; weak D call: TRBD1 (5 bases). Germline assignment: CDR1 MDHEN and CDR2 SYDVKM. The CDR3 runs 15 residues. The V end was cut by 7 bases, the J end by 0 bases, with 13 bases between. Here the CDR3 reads CASIPSQGSGNTIYF. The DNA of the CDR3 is TGTGCCAGCATTCCCAGTCAGGGCTCTGGAAACACCATATATTTT.

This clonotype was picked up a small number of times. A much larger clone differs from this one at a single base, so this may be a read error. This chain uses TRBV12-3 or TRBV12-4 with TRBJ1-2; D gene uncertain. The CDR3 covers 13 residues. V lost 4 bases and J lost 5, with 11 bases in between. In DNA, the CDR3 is TGTGCCAGCAGTTCCGAGGTGAAATATGGCTACACCTTC. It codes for CASSSEVKYGYTF.

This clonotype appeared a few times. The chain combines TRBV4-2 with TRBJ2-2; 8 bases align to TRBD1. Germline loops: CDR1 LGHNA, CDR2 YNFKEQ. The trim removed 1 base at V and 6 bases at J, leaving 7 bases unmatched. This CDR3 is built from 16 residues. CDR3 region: CASSQATGENSGELFF. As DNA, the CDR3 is TGTGCCAGCAGCCAAGCGACAGGGGAAAACTCCGGGGAGCTGTTTTTT.

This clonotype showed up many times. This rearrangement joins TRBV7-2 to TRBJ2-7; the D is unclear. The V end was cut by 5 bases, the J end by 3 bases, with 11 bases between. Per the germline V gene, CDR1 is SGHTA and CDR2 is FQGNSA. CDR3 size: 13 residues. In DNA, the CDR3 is TGTGCCAGCAGCCCTGGACGGATCTACGAGCAGTACTTC. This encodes CASSPGRIYEQYF.

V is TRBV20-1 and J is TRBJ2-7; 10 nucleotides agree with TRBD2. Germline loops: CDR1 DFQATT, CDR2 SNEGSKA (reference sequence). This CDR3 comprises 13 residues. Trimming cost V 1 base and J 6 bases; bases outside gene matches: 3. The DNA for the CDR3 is TGCAGTGCTAGAGGGCTAGCGGGAGTCGAGCAGTACTTC. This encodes CSARGLAGVEQYF.

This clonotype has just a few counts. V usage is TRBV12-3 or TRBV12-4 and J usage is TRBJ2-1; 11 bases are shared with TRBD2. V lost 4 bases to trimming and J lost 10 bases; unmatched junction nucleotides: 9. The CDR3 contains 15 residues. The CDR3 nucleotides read TGTGCCAGCAGTTCTGAACTAGCGGGAGTACGAGAGCAGTTCTTC. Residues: CASSSELAGVREQFF.

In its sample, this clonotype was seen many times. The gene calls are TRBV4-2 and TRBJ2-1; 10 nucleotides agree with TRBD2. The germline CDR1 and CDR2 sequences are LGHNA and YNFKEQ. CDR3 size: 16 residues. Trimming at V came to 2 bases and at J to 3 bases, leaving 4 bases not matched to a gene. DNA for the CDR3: TGTGCCAGCAGCCAAACTTCTAGCGGGGGCTACAATGAGCAGTTCTTC. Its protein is CASSQTSSGGYNEQFF.